Listed below are T cell receptor beta chains from one sample, sequenced in a study of T cell changes during pregnancy in multiple sclerosis. Clones were sequenced by immunoSEQ multiplex PCR, and TCRdb holds only the in-frame ones, with some missing. The sample lists under 70,000 clones, 80% to 95% occurring once. Sequencing was performed on peripheral blood, taken in the third trimester of pregnancy. These receptors all come from a female donor in good health, enrolled as a control in a pregnancy study. Each CDR3 is given with its conserved first and last residue. D genes are given only for firm matches. Clone size, where shown, is once, few, many, or a class for clones that have expanded.

clone size	D gene	CDR3 length	J gene	V gene	CDR3 DNA	CDR3 protein
NA	NA	16	TRBJ2-6	TRBV5-5	TGTGCCAGCAGCTCAATAGCCCCGACTGGGGCCAACGTCCTGACTTTC	CASSSIAPTGANVLTF
NA	TRBD2	16	TRBJ2-6	TRBV29-1	TGCAGCGTTGAAGGCGGGGGGCCCTCTGGGGCCAACGTCCTGACTTTC	CSVEGGGPSGANVLTF
NA	TRBD2	13	TRBJ2-5	TRBV29-1	TGCAGCGTCGCTCGGGGGGATGTGGAGACCCAGTACTTC	CSVARGDVETQYF
NA	TRBD2	16	TRBJ2-3	TRBV7-2	TGTGCCAGCAGCTTTTCTAGCGGGAGGGTGGGGGATACGCAGTATTTT	CASSFSSGRVGDTQYF
NA	TRBD1	15	TRBJ2-3	TRBV28	TGTGCCAGCAGTTTTGAGGACAGGGGCACAGATACGCAGTATTTT	CASSFEDRGTDTQYF
NA	NA	12	TRBJ2-7	TRBV19	TGTGCCAGTTCCGCGAGAACCTACGAGCAGTACTTC	CASSARTYEQYF
NA	NA	16	TRBJ2-2	TRBV5-1	TGCGCCAGCAGCCTGGGACAAGCCAAGAACACCGGGGAGCTGTTTTTT	CASSLGQAKNTGELFF
NA	TRBD2	16	TRBJ2-7	TRBV4-2	TGTGCCAGCAGCCAAGGCGGAACTAGCGGGGAGGGACTCGAGTACTTC	CASSQGGTSGEGLEYF
NA	TRBD1	14	TRBJ1-2	TRBV5-4	TGTGCCAGCAGCTCCGAGACAGGGAACTATGGCTACACCTTC	CASSSETGNYGYTF
NA	NA	15	TRBJ2-5	TRBV5-1	TGCGCCAGCAGCTTTACGCCGGCACTACAAGAGACCCAGTACTTC	CASSFTPALQETQYF
NA	TRBD2	15	TRBJ2-7	TRBV5-4	TGTGCCAGCAGCCACAGCGGGGGGGGGACCTACGAGCAGTACTTC	CASSHSGGGTYEQYF
NA	NA	14	TRBJ1-2	TRBV5-5	TGTGCCAGCAGCCGTGATGGACAGTCCTATGGCTACACCTTC	CASSRDGQSYGYTF
NA	TRBD1	16	TRBJ1-6	TRBV28	TGTGCCAGCAGGAAGACAGGGTCCGTCAAAAATTCACCCCTCCACTTT	CASRKTGSVKNSPLHF
NA	NA	15	TRBJ2-3	TRBV7-9	TGTGCCAGCAGCCGGACGCGGGGTAGCACAGATACGCAGTATTTT	CASSRTRGSTDTQYF
NA	TRBD2	15	TRBJ2-1	TRBV6-5	TGTGCCAGCAGTTCGACTAGCGGGAGGGCGAATGAGCAGTTCTTC	CASSSTSGRANEQFF
NA	TRBD1	14	TRBJ1-2	TRBV5-6	TGTGCCAGCAGCTTTTTAGACAGGGAATTTGGCTACACCTTC	CASSFLDREFGYTF
NA	TRBD1	11	TRBJ2-5	TRBV29-1	TGCAGCGCCGACAGGGTGGAGACCCAGTACTTC	CSADRVETQYF
once	NA	18	TRBJ2-3	TRBV9	TGTGCCAGCAGCGTAGCCCCGGCAGCGTATCTTGACACAGATACGCAGTATTTT	CASSVAPAAYLDTDTQYF